This T cell receptor (beta chain) emerged from a study of cytomegalovirus exposure and HLA in healthy donors. Overall study context: The platform used for the roughly 130 validation repertoires matched that of the 666 first-cohort repertoires, a later analysis reported.

Germline CDR1 is MDHEN and CDR2 is SYDVKM. V was pared by 2 bases and J by 5 bases, with 12 bases between. The CDR3 runs 14 residues. Study-level findings and limits: Investigators reported approximately 150 TCR beta chains as tied to cytomegalovirus. Cytomegalovirus status was reportedly diagnosed by the classifier with high specificity and sensitivity. Confirmation in vitro established that three CMV-associated chains were specific for CMV antigens.

Only in-frame clones appear in the TCRdb table, and some are missing; sequencing was by immunoSEQ multiplex PCR. The sample yields approximately 220,000 clones, approximately 80% seen once. This clone was picked up a small number of times. Its specificity is unknown. The TCR originated in a woman younger than 45 in good health and CMV-seropositive. This chain uses TRBV28 with TRBJ1-2, with a weak D call TRBD1 (5 bases). Material: PBMCs. The CDR3 sequence: CASSLRQGLYGYTF. In DNA form, the CDR3 reads TGTGCCAGCAGTTTACGGCAGGGCTTATATGGCTACACCTTC.